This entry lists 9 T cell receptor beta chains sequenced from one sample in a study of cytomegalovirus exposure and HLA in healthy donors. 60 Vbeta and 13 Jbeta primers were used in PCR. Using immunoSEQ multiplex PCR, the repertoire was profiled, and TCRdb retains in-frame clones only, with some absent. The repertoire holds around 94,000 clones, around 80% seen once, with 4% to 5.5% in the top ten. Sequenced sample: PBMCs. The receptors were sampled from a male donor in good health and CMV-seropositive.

CDR3: CASSLGTGYGYTF. In nucleotides, the CDR3 is TGTGCCAGCAGTCTAGGGACAGGGTATGGCTACACCTTC. This chain links TRBV27 with TRBJ1-2; 9 nucleotides match TRBD1. V lost 5 bases and J lost 5; bases outside the gene matches: 3. Germline V CDR1 and CDR2: MNHEY, SMNVEV (reference sequence). The CDR3 contains 13 residues.

The CDR3 nucleotides read TGTGCCAGCCGATCGGGACAGCCCAATCAGCCCCAGCATTTT. Translation: CASRSGQPNQPQHF. The chain has TRBV28 and TRBJ1-5, with 7 bases that match TRBD1. The length of the CDR3 is 14 residues. Trimming took 8 bases from V and 3 from J; bases not matched to a gene: 7. Germline V gene sequence: CDR1 MDHEN, CDR2 SYDVKM.

The CDR3 region has the DNA TGCGCCACCTCGAGAACGGGCAGGGGGACAGATACGCAGTATTTT. Residues: CATSRTGRGTDTQYF. V is TRBV5-1 and J is TRBJ2-3; TRBD1 aligns across 7 bases. The CDR3 contains 15 residues. J was trimmed by 3 bases and V by 9 bases; bases with no gene match: 13. Germline V gives CDR1 SGHRS, CDR2 YFSETQ.

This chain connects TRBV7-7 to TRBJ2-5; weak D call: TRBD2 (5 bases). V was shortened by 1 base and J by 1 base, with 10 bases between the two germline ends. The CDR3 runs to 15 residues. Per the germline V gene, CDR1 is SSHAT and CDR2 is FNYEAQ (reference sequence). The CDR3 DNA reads TGTGCCAGCAGCTTAGGGGTGGGAGCCCAAGAGACCCAGTACTTC. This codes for CASSLGVGAQETQYF.

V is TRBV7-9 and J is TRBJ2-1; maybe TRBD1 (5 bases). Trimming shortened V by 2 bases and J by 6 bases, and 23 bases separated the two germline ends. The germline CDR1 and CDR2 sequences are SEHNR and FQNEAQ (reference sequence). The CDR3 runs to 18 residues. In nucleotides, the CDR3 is TGTGCCAGCAGCTTATCCTGGACATCGGCTTCATTGGGCAATGAGCAGTTCTTC. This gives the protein CASSLSWTSASLGNEQFF.

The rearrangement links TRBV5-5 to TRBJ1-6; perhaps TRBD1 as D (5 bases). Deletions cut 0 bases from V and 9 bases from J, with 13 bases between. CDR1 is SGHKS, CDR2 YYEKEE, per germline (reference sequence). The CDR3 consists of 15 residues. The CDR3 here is CASSLEGAVGSPLHF. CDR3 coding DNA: TGTGCCAGCAGCTTGGAAGGGGCGGTTGGTTCACCCCTCCACTTT.

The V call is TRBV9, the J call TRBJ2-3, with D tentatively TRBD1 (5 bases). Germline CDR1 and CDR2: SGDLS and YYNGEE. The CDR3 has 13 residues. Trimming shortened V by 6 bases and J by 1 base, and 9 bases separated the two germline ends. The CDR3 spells CASNLRGTDTQYF. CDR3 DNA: TGTGCCAGCAACCTCAGGGGCACAGATACGCAGTATTTT.

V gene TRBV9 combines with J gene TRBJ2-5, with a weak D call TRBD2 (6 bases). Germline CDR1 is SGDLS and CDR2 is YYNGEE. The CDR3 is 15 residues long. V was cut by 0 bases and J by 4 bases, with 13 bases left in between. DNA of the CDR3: TGTGCCAGCAGCGTAGGTCCGGGGGTGATAGAGACCCAGTACTTC. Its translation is CASSVGPGVIETQYF.

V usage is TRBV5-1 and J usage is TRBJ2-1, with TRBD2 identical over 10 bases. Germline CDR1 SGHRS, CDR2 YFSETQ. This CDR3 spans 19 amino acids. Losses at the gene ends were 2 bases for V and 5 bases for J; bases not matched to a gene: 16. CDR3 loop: CASSFGDSIAGGSDNEQFF. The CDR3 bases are TGCGCCAGCAGCTTTGGAGACTCCATAGCGGGAGGCAGTGACAATGAGCAGTTCTTC.